Below, one T cell receptor beta chain is given with its context. Its specificity is not known. The conserved final phenylalanine or tryptophan is absent from the CDR3, which likely points to a read error. Because the CDR3's place on the DNA is in doubt, the DNA is left out and the CDR3 is given as listed by TCRdb. A universal primer site was added by template switching, and unique molecular identifiers were carried by the cDNA. Via MiXCR, TCRdb re-called the 5' RACE reads, giving one row per CDR3 protein. The sample has about 530,000 distinct CDR3 sequences, approximately 16% seen once; the top ten hold nearly 0.45%. These data originate in a study of identical twins. Study-wide results and caveats: The presence of invariant MAIT and iNKT cells could partly confound analyses of zero-insertion sequences. Out-of-frame TCR alpha sharing in monozygotic twins exceeded recombination model predictions.

CDR1 is MNHEY, CDR2 SMNVEV, per germline (reference sequence). The CDR3 is 12 residues long, ends included. The same data also contributed to another study, on yellow fever vaccine responses in identical twins.

The receptor was derived from a woman aged 18-30 years in good health. The V gene is TRBV27, the J gene TRBJ2-7; TRBD2 reflects the table's D call only, with no check against the DNA. What was sequenced was CD4+ T cells sorted from blood. The CDR3: CASSLSASGSCG.